These 21 T cell receptor beta chains came from one sample sequenced in a study of blood T cells in healthy people across ages. The second PCR ran roughly 7 to 11 cycles with a sample-barcoded 5' primer and J-beta primers. TCRdb re-called the 5' RACE reads with MiXCR, one entry per CDR3 protein. Of hundreds of thousands of distinct CDR3 sequences listed, 49% are singletons. The material sequenced was blood. Receptors were obtained from a woman aged 60-75 years in good health.

This clonotype was counted between two and nine times. This chain connects TRBV29-1 to TRBJ1-1, with D perhaps matching TRBD1 (6 bases). The V gene lost 6 bases and the J gene lost 1 base, with 9 bases spanning the gap. This CDR3 has 12 residues. Germline V gives CDR1 SQVTM, CDR2 ANQGSEA. CDR3 DNA: TGCAGCGTCGTGGGGGCGAACACTGAAGCTTTCTTT. This translates into CSVVGANTEAFF. The complete variable domain, with remaining parts taken from reference TRBV29-1 and TRBJ1-1, reads SAVISQKPSRDICQRGTSLTIQCQVDSQVTMMFWYRQQPGQSLTLIATANQGSEATYESGFVIDKFPISRPNLTFSTLTVSNMSPEDSSIYLCSVVGANTEAFFGQGTRLTVV.

The rearrangement links TRBV7-9 to TRBJ2-5; 11 positions agree with TRBD2. CDR1 SEHNR and CDR2 FQNEAQ come from the germline V gene (reference sequence). The CDR3 consists of 16 residues. J lost 2 bases, V lost 5 bases, and 7 bases had no gene match. CDR3 DNA sequence: TGTGCCAGCAGCCCGGAGACTAGCGGGATACAAGAGACCCAGTACTTC. It translates to CASSPETSGIQETQYF.

V is TRBV7-2 and J is TRBJ2-7, with D hard to call. The CDR3 contains 12 residues. The V end lost 2 bases, the J end lost 10 bases, and 12 bases lay between the germline ends. Germline V CDR1 and CDR2: SGHTA, FQGNSA. CDR3 coding DNA: TGTGCCAGCAGCTTATTAGGAGTTTCCCAGTACTTC. Protein product: CASSLLGVSQYF.

Only a few counts were recorded for this clonotype. The chain couples TRBV12-3 or TRBV12-4 to TRBJ2-5, with unresolved D. The length of the CDR3 is 12 residues. Trimming took off 6 bases at V and 5 bases at J, with 10 bases between the two ends. The CDR3 sequence is CASRGSWETQYF. The CDR3 DNA is TGTGCCAGCAGGGGAAGTTGGGAGACCCAGTACTTC.

The V gene is TRBV7-7, the J gene TRBJ2-2, with D possibly called TRBD1 or TRBD2 (5 bases each). Trimming cost V 6 bases and J 6 bases, with 14 bases left between them. The CDR3 contains 14 residues. The V gene's germline CDR1 is SSHAT and CDR2 FNYEAQ (reference sequence). CDR3 residues: CASSHNQGPGELFF. The DNA of the CDR3 is TGTGCCAGCAGTCATAATCAGGGACCCGGGGAGCTGTTTTTT.

The rearrangement joins TRBV5-6 to TRBJ2-7, with a weak D call TRBD1 (5 bases). The DNA end is a closer match to TRBJ2-5, so the J assignment may be wrong. The CDR3 is 15 amino acids. Germline V CDR1 and CDR2: SGHDT, YYEEEE. CDR3 coding DNA: TGTGCCAGCAGCTTGGAATACAGGAGCCGAGAGACCCAGTACTTC. The encoded protein is CASSLEYRSRETQYF.

CDR3 sequence reads: CASTDVGGETQYF. The CDR3 DNA reads TGCGCCAGCACAGACGTCGGGGGCGAGACCCAGTACTTC. The chain joins TRBV5-1 to TRBJ2-5, with D perhaps given as TRBD1 or TRBD2 (6 bases each). Trimming took 6 bases from V and 5 from J, leaving 14 bases between them. The CDR3 loop spans 13 amino acids. CDR1 is SGHRS, CDR2 YFSETQ, per germline.

This clonotype was seen only a few times. V usage is TRBV20-1 and J usage is TRBJ1-2; possible D gene TRBD1, 6 bases. Germline V CDR1 and CDR2: DFQATT, SNEGSKA (reference sequence). This CDR3 spans 14 amino acids. Trimming stripped 5 bases from V and 6 bases from J, with 19 bases between. The CDR3, as DNA: TGCAGTGCTTCCACCTCCAGGGGAGGGCATGGCTACACCTTC. Translation gives CSASTSRGGHGYTF.

The CDR3 DNA follows: TGCAGCGTCCTCCGACAGGGCGCCCTAGCGGGTAACAATGAGCAGTTCTTC. Translation gives CSVLRQGALAGNNEQFF. The chain carries TRBV29-1 and TRBJ2-1; D might be TRBD2 (8 bases). Trimming removed 6 bases from V and 5 bases from J, with 26 bases in between. Germline CDR1 reads SQVTM; CDR2 reads ANQGSEA. This CDR3 region has 17 residues.

This clonotype occurred many times. The genes are TRBV7-2 and TRBJ1-6; tentative D call: TRBD1 (6 bases). The CDR3 runs 14 residues. Trimming took 2 bases from V and 5 from J, leaving 7 bases between them. CDR1 and CDR2 (germline): SGHTA, FQGNSA. The CDR3 coding sequence is TGTGCCAGCAGCTTAACAGGGAATAATTCACCCCTCCACTTT. It encodes CASSLTGNNSPLHF.

The chain employs TRBV12-3 or TRBV12-4 and TRBJ2-1, with D unresolved. CDR3 length: 15 residues. Trimming removed 3 bases at V and 9 bases at J, with 18 bases between. This CDR3 is CASSFYPPAVSEQFF. CDR3 DNA: TGTGCCAGCAGTTTTTATCCTCCAGCCGTGAGTGAGCAGTTCTTC.

This clonotype was counted between two and nine times. The chain combines TRBV2 with TRBJ1-2, with D perhaps matching TRBD1 (6 bases). CDR3 length: 14 residues. Germline V gene data show CDR1 as SNHLY and CDR2 as FYNNEI. V dropped 7 bases and J dropped 6 bases, with 18 bases sitting between them. CDR3 sequence: CASTTGLLWDGYTF. DNA of the CDR3: TGTGCCAGCACCACAGGGTTGTTGTGGGATGGCTACACCTTC.

The chain is built from TRBV3-1 and TRBJ1-5; D is ambiguous. This CDR3 has 16 residues. Germline-derived CDR1 and CDR2 are LGHDT and YNNKEL (reference sequence). The V and J ends lost 4 bases and 0 bases respectively, with 13 bases between them. CDR3 sequence (DNA): TGTGCCAGCAGCCGGTCAGATATTAATAGCAATCAGCCCCAGCATTTT. Encoded protein: CASSRSDINSNQPQHF.

The chain combines TRBV7-8 with TRBJ2-5; 13 nucleotides match TRBD2. CDR1 is SGHVS, CDR2 FQNEAQ, per germline. The CDR3 length is 18 residues. J lost 11 bases, V lost 4 bases, and 19 bases had no gene match. As DNA, the CDR3 is TGTGCCAGCAGCTCGTTCTCCGGGACTAGCGGGAAATACAATGAGCAGTACTTC. Encoded protein: CASSSFSGTSGKYNEQYF.

V gene TRBV9 combines with J gene TRBJ2-4; 7 nucleotides align to TRBD1. The end of the DNA is better explained by TRBJ2-7, so the J call may be wrong. CDR1 and CDR2 from the germline V gene are SGDLS and YYNGEE. This CDR3 has 14 residues. CDR3 sequence (DNA): TGTGCCAGCAGCGTAGAAGGGACAGCCTACGAGCAGTACTTC. It encodes CASSVEGTAYEQYF.

The CDR3 loop reads CASSYETGRGTQYF. CDR3 DNA: TGTGCCAGCAGTTACGAGACAGGGCGGGGGACCCAGTACTTC. The V and J genes are TRBV6-5 and TRBJ2-5; a weak D match, TRBD1 (7 bases). The V end lost 2 bases, the J end lost 7 bases, and 14 bases lay between the germline ends. Germline CDR1 MNHEY, CDR2 SVGAGI. The CDR3 extends over 14 amino acids.

The chain combines TRBV6-5 with TRBJ1-2; tentatively, D is TRBD1 (5 bases). This CDR3 contains 12 residues. Germline lookup yields CDR1 MNHEY and CDR2 SVGAGI. V lost 2 bases to trimming and J lost 7 bases, with 8 bases between them. Written as DNA, the CDR3 is TGTGCCAGCAGTTACATTGGGGGTGGCTACACCTTC. Its protein is CASSYIGGGYTF.

There are a few counts of this clonotype. The gene calls are TRBV6-5 and TRBJ2-7; 9 positions match TRBD2. Germline assignment: CDR1 MNHEY and CDR2 SVGAGI. After removal of 6 bases from V and 3 bases from J, the junction contained 9 bases not matched to a gene. The CDR3 is made up of 15 amino acids. This CDR3 is CASSRFSGGRYEQYF. CDR3 DNA: TGTGCCAGCAGCCGCTTTAGCGGGGGCCGCTACGAGCAGTACTTC.

As regards this clonotype: A read error may produce the germline difference seen at one junction end. The chain couples TRBV7-2 to TRBJ2-3, with D unresolved. From germline, CDR1 is SGHTA and CDR2 FQGNSA. This CDR3 contains 14 residues. CDR3 amino acids: CASSLGSASDTRYF. DNA for the CDR3: TGTGCCAGCAGCTTAGGGTCAGCGTCAGATACGCGGTATTTT.

V usage is TRBV7-2 and J usage is TRBJ2-7; D uncertain. Per germline, CDR1 SGHTA and CDR2 FQGNSA. This CDR3 is 16 amino acids long. Trimming shortened V by 6 bases and J by 3 bases, and 21 bases separated the two germline ends. In DNA form, the CDR3 reads TGTGCCAGCAGATTGGCAGCTGGGAACCCCTTCTACGAGCAGTACTTC. It encodes CASRLAAGNPFYEQYF.

This clonotype was seen a handful of times. J is TRBJ1-2 and V is TRBV10-3; TRBD1 might be the D (6 bases). Trimming left V 5 bases short and J 1 base short, with 14 bases between. The CDR3 runs 15 residues. Germline V CDR1 and CDR2: ENHRY, SYGVKD. CDR3 sequence: CAISTRDTGNYGYTF. The CDR3 coding sequence is TGTGCCATCAGTACCCGGGACACCGGTAACTATGGCTACACCTTC.